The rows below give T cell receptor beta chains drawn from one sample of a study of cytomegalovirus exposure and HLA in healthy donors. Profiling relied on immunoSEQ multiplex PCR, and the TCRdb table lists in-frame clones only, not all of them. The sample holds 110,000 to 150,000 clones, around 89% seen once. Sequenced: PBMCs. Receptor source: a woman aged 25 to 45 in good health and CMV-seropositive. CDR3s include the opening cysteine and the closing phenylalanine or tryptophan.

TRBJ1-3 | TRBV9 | CASSVAAGSGNTIYF
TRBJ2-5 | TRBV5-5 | CASSLGQGRETQYF
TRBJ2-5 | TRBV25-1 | CASSRTSGLQETQYF
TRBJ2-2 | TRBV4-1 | CASSQVPGRVTGELFF
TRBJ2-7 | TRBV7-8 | CASSPATGQAYEQYF
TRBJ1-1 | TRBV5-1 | CASSITGGPEAFF
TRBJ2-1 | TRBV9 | CASSASWGRGGLPARSPYNEQFF
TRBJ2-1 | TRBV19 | CASSIRGRVEQFF
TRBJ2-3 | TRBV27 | CASSKGLALADTQYF
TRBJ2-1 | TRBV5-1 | CASSSGTIYNEQFF
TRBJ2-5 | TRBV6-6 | CASSYSFSAAETQYF
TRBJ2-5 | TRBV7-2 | CASSWPTSGGQGLQETQYF
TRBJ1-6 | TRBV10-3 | CAISGDRGNSPLHF
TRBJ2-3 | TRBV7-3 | CASSLGGGRADTQYF
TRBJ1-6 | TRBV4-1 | CASSQSTSSSYNSPLHF
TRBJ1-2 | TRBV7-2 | CASSLEPGGNYGYTF
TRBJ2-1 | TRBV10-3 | CAISEPGLAGKSTEQFF
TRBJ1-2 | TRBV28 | CASRDGGLADTYGYTF
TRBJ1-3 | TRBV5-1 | CASSPDREGNTIYF
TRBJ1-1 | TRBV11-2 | CASSLLRGLTEAFF
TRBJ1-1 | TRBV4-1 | CASSPLWNTEAFF
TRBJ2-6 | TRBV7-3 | CASSHMGSPSGANVLTF
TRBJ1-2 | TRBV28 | CASSAAEGPILRGYTF
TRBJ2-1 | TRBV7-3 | CASSQGLAGRDEQFF